The 27 T cell receptor beta chains in this list originate from one sample, sequenced in a study of blood T cells in healthy people across ages. Together with a sample-barcoded 5' primer, a J-beta primer mix was included in a second PCR lasting about 6 to 11 cycles. A single record per CDR3 protein comes from TCRdb applying MiXCR to the 5' RACE reads. The sample has some 730,000 distinct CDR3 sequences, 22% seen once. The specimen was blood. All receptors derive from a man between 65 and 85 years old in good health.

The chain joins TRBV10-3 to TRBJ2-1; TRBD1 matches at 10 bases. The CDR3 length is 18 residues. Germline CDR1 reads ENHRY; CDR2 reads SYGVKD. Trimming at V came to 5 bases and at J to 5 bases, leaving 15 bases not matched to a gene. The CDR3 loop is CAISPRFDRGRTDNEQFF. The CDR3 DNA sequence: TGTGCCATCAGTCCTAGATTTGACAGGGGGCGAACCGACAATGAGCAGTTCTTC.

This chain links TRBV12-3 or TRBV12-4 with TRBJ1-2; a weak D match, TRBD1 (6 bases). Trimming cost V 4 bases and J 4 bases, with 13 bases left between them. This CDR3 is 14 amino acids long. The CDR3 loop is CASSSAGAAYGYTF. The CDR3 DNA is TGTGCCAGCAGTTCAGCGGGGGCGGCCTATGGCTACACCTTC.

This chain uses TRBV5-6 with TRBJ1-2; 12 bases match TRBD1. This CDR3 comprises 13 residues. V trimming: 2 bases; J trimming: 8 bases; junction bases outside the gene matches: 1. From germline, CDR1 is SGHDT and CDR2 YYEEEE. Here the CDR3 DNA reads TGTGCCAGCAGCTTAGGGACAGGGGGCGGCTACACCTTC. This codes for CASSLGTGGGYTF.

The chain combines TRBV10-3 with TRBJ2-5, with TRBD2 matching 8 bases. Trimming took 4 bases from V and 4 from J; bases not matched to a gene: 17. Per the germline V gene, CDR1 is ENHRY and CDR2 is SYGVKD. The CDR3 spans 18 residues. CDR3 amino acids: CAISGLNSGTRSSETQYF. In DNA form, the CDR3 reads TGTGCCATCAGTGGACTGAACTCCGGGACTAGGTCGTCAGAGACCCAGTACTTC.

J is TRBJ2-1 and V is TRBV5-1; D not certain. Trimming shortened V by 0 bases and J by 10 bases, and 14 bases separated the two germline ends. Germline CDR1 reads SGHRS; CDR2 reads YFSETQ. The CDR3 is 14 amino acids. CDR3 loop: CASSLGYLGKEQFF. The CDR3 DNA reads as TGCGCCAGCAGCTTGGGGTATTTAGGGAAGGAGCAGTTCTTC.

The chain carries TRBV27 and TRBJ2-2; D ambiguous. There are 15 residues in the CDR3. Per the germline V gene, CDR1 is MNHEY and CDR2 is SMNVEV (reference sequence). Trimming took 8 bases from V and 0 from J, leaving 13 bases between them. The CDR3 bases are TGTGCCAGCGGCGGAGTCGGAGCGAACACCGGGGAGCTGTTTTTT. Translating it yields CASGGVGANTGELFF.

This chain connects TRBV18 to TRBJ2-5; no firm D call. Between the trimmed V and J ends, which lost 1 base and 5 bases, there was a span of 17 bases. The CDR3 spans 16 residues. The germline V gene has CDR1 KGHSH and CDR2 LQKENI. Here the CDR3 reads CASSPRSPVIGETQYF. CDR3 DNA: TGTGCCAGCTCACCACGATCCCCAGTCATCGGGGAGACCCAGTACTTC.

This clonotype was counted between two and nine times. The CDR3 loop reads CASSTGGDEKLFF. CDR3 DNA: TGTGCCAGCAGCACTGGAGGGGATGAAAAACTGTTTTTT. J is TRBJ1-4 and V is TRBV7-2; weak D call: TRBD1 (5 bases). Per the germline V gene, CDR1 is SGHTA and CDR2 is FQGNSA. Trimming removed 5 bases from V and 6 bases from J, with 10 bases in between. This CDR3 has 13 residues. Combining the CDR3 with reference TRBV7-2 and TRBJ1-4 gives the whole variable domain GAGVSQSPSNKVTEKGKDVELRCDPISGHTALYWYRQSLGQGLEFLIYFQGNSAPDKSGLPSDRFSAERTGGSVSTLTIQRTQQEDSAVYLCASSTGGDEKLFFGSGTQLSVL.

The table lists this clonotype with many counts. V is TRBV29-1 and J is TRBJ1-3, with D uncertain. The length of the CDR3 is 14 residues. Germline V gives CDR1 SQVTM, CDR2 ANQGSEA. Trimming removed 6 bases from V and 0 bases from J, with 12 bases in between. The CDR3 DNA sequence: TGCAGCGTCGAATCCAGATTCTCTGGAAACACCATATATTTT. Residues: CSVESRFSGNTIYF. The variable domain in full, completed from reference TRBV29-1 and TRBJ1-3, reads SAVISQKPSRDICQRGTSLTIQCQVDSQVTMMFWYRQQPGQSLTLIATANQGSEATYESGFVIDKFPISRPNLTFSTLTVSNMSPEDSSIYLCSVESRFSGNTIYFGEGSWLTVV.

This clonotype was observed at least ten times. This likely comes from a read error, as the CDR3 has no conserved phenylalanine or tryptophan at its end. The chain carries TRBV6-5 and TRBJ2-7, with D uncertain. Trimming took off 3 bases at V and 3 bases at J, with 9 bases between the two ends. The CDR3 is 13 amino acids. Germline loops: CDR1 MNHEY, CDR2 SVGAGI. The CDR3 DNA sequence: TGTGCCAGCAGTTATGGTGTCTACTACGAGCAGTACCTC. This sequence encodes CASSYGVYYEQYL.

The chain recombines TRBV29-1 with TRBJ1-4; TRBD1 matches 7 bases. CDR3 length equals 16 residues. V shed 6 bases, J shed 0 bases, and the junction held 10 bases outside the gene matches. Germline V gives CDR1 SQVTM, CDR2 ANQGSEA. As DNA, the CDR3 is TGCAGCGTGCTAGGGACAGCTGAAGCAACTAATGAAAAACTGTTTTTT. Amino acid sequence: CSVLGTAEATNEKLFF.

The genes are TRBV3-1 and TRBJ2-1; unclear D gene. This CDR3 has 16 residues. CDR1 and CDR2 (germline): LGHDT, YNNKEL (reference sequence). Deletions cut 4 bases from V and 5 bases from J, with 18 bases between. The CDR3 is CASSRLGSLTNNEQFF. The CDR3 region has the DNA TGTGCCAGCAGCCGCCTTGGCAGTCTGACCAACAATGAGCAGTTCTTC.

The chain recombines TRBV6-1 with TRBJ2-1; TRBD2 agrees at 16 bases. V trimming: 11 bases; J trimming: 7 bases; junction bases outside the gene matches: 8. The CDR3 consists of 15 residues. Germline CDR1 is MNHNS and CDR2 is SASEGT. As DNA, the CDR3 is TGTGCCGCAACCCCGGGACTAGCGGGGGGGAATGAGCAGTTCTTC. Translation gives CAATPGLAGGNEQFF.

The chain carries TRBV5-1 and TRBJ1-1, with D tentatively TRBD1 (5 bases). The CDR3 contains 15 residues. The germline CDR1 and CDR2 sequences are SGHRS and YFSETQ. Trimming pared 7 bases from V and 0 bases from J, leaving 16 bases between. The CDR3 sequence is CASARETTVNTEAFF. The CDR3 nucleotides read TGCGCCAGCGCGAGGGAAACGACAGTGAACACTGAAGCTTTCTTT.

The chain couples TRBV20-1 to TRBJ1-2; 8 bases fit TRBD1. With 6 bases clipped from V and 3 bases from J, the junction kept 9 bases outside the gene matches. Looked up from germline, CDR1 is DFQATT and CDR2 is SNEGSKA (reference sequence). CDR3 size: 14 residues. The chain's CDR3 is CSAKTGERDYGYTF. In DNA form, the CDR3 reads TGCAGTGCCAAGACAGGGGAGAGAGACTATGGCTACACCTTC.

The chain combines TRBV6-5 with TRBJ2-3; D perhaps matches TRBD1 (5 bases). The CDR3 is 15 amino acids. Trimming left V 2 bases short and J 3 bases short, with 12 bases between. Per the germline V gene, CDR1 is MNHEY and CDR2 is SVGAGI. DNA for the CDR3: TGTGCCAGCAGTTACGCCGGCCCAGGGACAGATACGCAGTATTTT. Translated, it gives CASSYAGPGTDTQYF.

This chain joins TRBV7-2 and TRBJ1-2; D remains unclear. Looked up from germline, CDR1 is SGHTA and CDR2 is FQGNSA. Trimming took 7 bases from V and 4 from J, leaving 10 bases between them. The CDR3 has 12 amino acids. The CDR3 nucleotides are TGTGCCAGCAACTCAGTGAGCTATGGCTACACCTTC. Translating it yields CASNSVSYGYTF.

This clonotype has a handful of counts. V and J are TRBV29-1 and TRBJ1-1; the match to TRBD1 covers 11 bases. The junction had 1 base not matched to a gene; V was cut back by 4 bases and J by 3 bases. Germline-derived CDR1 and CDR2 are SQVTM and ANQGSEA. This CDR3 comprises 13 residues. CDR3 sequence (DNA): TGCAGCGTTGGGGACAGGGGGGACACTGAAGCTTTCTTT. Encoded protein: CSVGDRGDTEAFF.

This clonotype was seen only a few times. V gene TRBV18 combines with J gene TRBJ2-1; 9 nucleotides agree with TRBD2. This CDR3 is 15 amino acids long. CDR1 and CDR2 from the germline V gene are KGHSH and LQKENI. The V segment lost 6 bases and the J segment 7 bases; nucleotides outside the gene matches: 10. This CDR3 is CASSDPSGRWNEQFF. CDR3 bases: TGTGCCAGCTCCGATCCCAGCGGGAGGTGGAATGAGCAGTTCTTC.

The chain combines TRBV9 with TRBJ2-3, with 12 bases aligning to TRBD2. CDR1 and CDR2 (germline): SGDLS, YYNGEE. The CDR3 runs 17 residues. V shed 4 bases, J shed 3 bases, and the junction held 9 bases outside the gene matches. The CDR3 DNA reads as TGTGCCAGCAGCCCCCATAATCTAGCGGGGGGGACAGATACGCAGTATTTT. It codes for CASSPHNLAGGTDTQYF.

This clonotype was observed a few times. V is TRBV7-2 and J is TRBJ1-4; TRBD1 is a possible D gene (5 bases). V was cut by 5 bases and J by 0 bases, with 10 bases left in between. Germline values: CDR1 SGHTA, CDR2 FQGNSA. The CDR3 loop spans 15 amino acids. CDR3 amino acids: CASSLETATNEKLFF. The CDR3 nucleotides are TGTGCCAGCAGCCTAGAGACAGCAACTAATGAAAAACTGTTTTTT. The variable domain in full, completed from reference TRBV7-2 and TRBJ1-4, reads GAGVSQSPSNKVTEKGKDVELRCDPISGHTALYWYRQSLGQGLEFLIYFQGNSAPDKSGLPSDRFSAERTGGSVSTLTIQRTQQEDSAVYLCASSLETATNEKLFFGSGTQLSVL.

This chain links TRBV6-5 with TRBJ1-1; unclear D gene. The CDR3 spans 15 residues. The germline CDR1 and CDR2 sequences are MNHEY and SVGAGI. V gave up 0 bases and J gave up 0 bases, with 8 bases separating them. In nucleotides, the CDR3 is TGTGCCAGCAGTTACTCCCCTGGGTTGAACACTGAAGCTTTCTTT. This translates into CASSYSPGLNTEAFF.

The rearrangement uses TRBV5-6 and TRBJ2-3; the D gene is possibly TRBD2 (5 bases). The V gene's germline CDR1 is SGHDT and CDR2 YYEEEE. The V and J ends lost 1 base and 10 bases respectively, with 19 bases between them. The CDR3 extends over 15 amino acids. DNA of the CDR3: TGTGCCAGCAGCTTGTTGGGTCGGGGAGCGGATGCGCAGTATTTT. Encoded protein: CASSLLGRGADAQYF. Full variable domain (rest looked up from reference TRBV5-6 and TRBJ2-3): DAGVTQSPTHLIKTRGQQVTLRCSPKSGHDTVSWYQQALGQGPQFIFQYYEEEERQRGNFPDRFSGHQFPNYSSELNVNALLLGDSALYLCASSLLGRGADAQYFGPGTRLTVL.

This clonotype was detected only a few times. The rearrangement joins TRBV6-1 to TRBJ1-2; TRBD1 agrees at 12 bases. Germline lookup yields CDR1 MNHNS and CDR2 SASEGT. Trimming removed 6 bases from V and 7 bases from J; junction bases left unmatched: 15. The CDR3 sequence is 17 residues long. DNA for the CDR3: TGTGCCAGCAGGTTTATTGCCCCGGGACAGGGGGCGCGTGGCTACACCTTC. This codes for CASRFIAPGQGARGYTF.

This clonotype has a handful of counts. The V call is TRBV6-6, the J call TRBJ2-7; D ambiguous. The CDR3 is 15 residues long. V lost 0 bases and J 0 bases, leaving 9 bases between the germline ends. Per germline, CDR1 MNHNY and CDR2 SVGAGI (reference sequence). CDR3: CASSYSPASSYEQYF. CDR3 sequence (DNA): TGTGCCAGCAGTTACTCGCCGGCCAGCTCCTACGAGCAGTACTTC.

This chain connects TRBV7-3 to TRBJ2-6, with a weak D call TRBD1 (6 bases). The CDR3 covers 16 residues. Trimming removed 5 bases from V and 0 bases from J, with 11 bases in between. CDR1 and CDR2 (germline): SGHTA, FQGTGA. CDR3 in amino acids: CASSQQGPSGANVLTF. CDR3 DNA sequence: TGTGCCAGCAGCCAACAGGGTCCCTCTGGGGCCAACGTCCTGACTTTC.

The chain recombines TRBV7-2 with TRBJ2-1; TRBD2 is a possible D gene (7 bases). Trimming stripped 4 bases from V and 1 base from J, with 14 bases between. The CDR3 sequence is 16 residues long. CDR1 is SGHTA and CDR2 is FQGNSA in the germline V gene. The CDR3, as DNA: TGTGCCAGCAGCTCCGGGGGGCCAGGTTCCTACAATGAGCAGTTCTTC. It encodes CASSSGGPGSYNEQFF.